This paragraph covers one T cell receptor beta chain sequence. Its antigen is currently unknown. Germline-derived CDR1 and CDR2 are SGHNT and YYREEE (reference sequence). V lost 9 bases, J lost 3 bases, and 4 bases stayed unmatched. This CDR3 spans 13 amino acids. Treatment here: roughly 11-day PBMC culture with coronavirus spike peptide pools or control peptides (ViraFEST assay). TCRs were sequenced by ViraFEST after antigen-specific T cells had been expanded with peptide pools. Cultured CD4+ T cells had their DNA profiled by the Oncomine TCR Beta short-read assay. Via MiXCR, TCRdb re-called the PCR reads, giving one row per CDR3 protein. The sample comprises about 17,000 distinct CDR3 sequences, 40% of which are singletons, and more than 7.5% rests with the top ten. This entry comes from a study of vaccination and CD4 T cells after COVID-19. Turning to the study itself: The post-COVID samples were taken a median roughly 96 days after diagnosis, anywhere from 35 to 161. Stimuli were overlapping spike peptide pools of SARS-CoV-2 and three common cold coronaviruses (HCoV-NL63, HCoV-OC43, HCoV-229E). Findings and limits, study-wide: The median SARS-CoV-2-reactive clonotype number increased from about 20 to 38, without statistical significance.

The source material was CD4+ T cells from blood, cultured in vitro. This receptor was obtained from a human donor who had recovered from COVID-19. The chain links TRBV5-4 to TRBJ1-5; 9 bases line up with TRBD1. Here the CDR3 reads CANGDRVNQPQHF. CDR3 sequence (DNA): TGTGCCAACGGGGACAGGGTCAATCAGCCCCAGCATTTT.